This note documents a single T cell receptor beta chain sequence. Its antigen remains unidentified. Base qualities were left out, and no much larger clone turns up one base away. Using the deep immunoSEQ assay, multiplex PCR amplified TCR CDR3 regions from genomic DNA. Genomic DNA extracted from each cell subset was distributed evenly over all wells of several immunoSEQ 96-well plates, and each plate served as one replicate. Each replicate PCR for sorted subsets received around 200 ng genomic DNA, equal to some 32,000 T cell genomes. Purified libraries were quantified with a Qubit 3.0 fluorometer, sized on a Bioanalyzer 2100, and re-quantified with the KAPA Library Quantification kit. Every immunoSEQ 96-well plate was sequenced on a separate single-read 150-cycle Illumina NextSeq 550 flow cell. On the authors' methods: Because the immunoSEQ output held only junctional sequences and lacked quality scores, the filtering could not match the filtering applied to full-length reads. To assign V/J genes and CDR3, sequences were annotated using PyIR, a Python wrapper for IgBLAST v1.9, with IMGT germline references. Reads with weak V/J assignments (E-value above 1e-6), missing CDR3, stop codons, out-of-frame junctions, or ambiguous translated residues were removed. V3J clonotypes were defined by identical inferred V gene, J gene, and CDR3 amino acid sequence. Percentage overlap between repertoires was computed as shared unique clonotypes divided by the size of the smaller repertoire. RTK rarefaction, the Chao1 estimator, and Recon v2.1 estimates of unobserved clonotypes were used to assess repertoire richness. Generation probabilities were computed with OLGA for all TCRbeta clonotypes obtained by the gDNA method from several donors. The source is immuneACCESS, and TCRdb retained only in-frame sequences with V and J called. Part of the clones is not carried over; for the studies checked, unresolved V genes explain less than half of this, and the remainder is unexplained. Clone size and the V and J calls come from that table; the DNA yielded D and trimming. This sample gives about 1.1 million clones in total; 70% to 80% of them show up just once. The ten largest clonotypes hold around 0.6% of the sample.

The sample belongs to a study of shared clonotypes between healthy human individuals (dated by TCRdb to between 2020 and 2021). A note on the overall study: The cohort included three men and two women between 18 and 49 years of age. For each donor, CD4 naive and CD4 memory were each run on three plates, CD8 naive on two plates, and CD8 memory on one plate. Blood TCR repertoires of roughly five healthy adults were deeply sequenced to estimate repertoire size and the extent of clonotype sharing between individuals. To increase sequencing depth and limit assay-specific biases, different laboratories used diverse techniques to prepare libraries and sequence TCR repertoires. Between about 0.8 and 9 billion PBMCs per donor were obtained by leukapheresis.

From its cysteine to its phenylalanine, the CDR3 spans 13 amino acids. Only the CDR3 portion is preserved as DNA: 39 bases, with reading frame beginning at the first base. V drops 2 bases and J drops 7 bases, leaving 12 bases in between. CDR1 SQVTM and CDR2 ANQGSEA are derived from the germline V gene. The donors were healthy, HIV-negative adults with no recently reported acute infections or vaccinations. Every donor was a Caucasian adult living in Nashville, Tennessee, USA. CD4+ T cells were enriched by magnetic negative selection; naive cells were then positively selected on CD45RA, and the negative fraction formed the memory subset. Blood was obtained by leukapheresis, after which PBMCs were separated by Ficoll-Histopaque density gradient centrifugation and cryopreserved in liquid nitrogen vapor phase. Analytical flow cytometry was used to check the purity and quantity of every magnetically sorted T cell population. From each sorted fraction, genomic DNA was isolated and quantified by UV absorbance on a Nanodrop 2000c.

What the work shows at the level of the full study, not this receptor alone: When a handful of donors were compared, the shared fraction of clonotypes was around 5.1% for naive CD4, around 3.6% for naive CD8, roughly 2.5% for memory CD4, and about 0.36% for memory CD8. Sampling was restricted to blood, and TCR repertoires in tissues likely differ from the TCR repertoires found in blood. Because the study included a small number of donors, the genetic and exposure-history diversity represented was limited. Estimated clonotype richness was generally larger for naive than for memory subsets. Compared with non-shared clonotypes, the clonotypes found in all four sorted-subset donors had higher generation probabilities. Based on pairwise subsampling, the degree of clonotype sharing among donors was expected to be affected by sequencing depth. Even with the large sequencing depth, rarefaction of the sorted-subset datasets indicated that sequencing was incomplete.

Sequencing was done on a sample of memory CD4+ T cells from PBMCs. This sample's cell subset or site label indicates: CD45RA-negative fraction. The sequence links TRBV29-1 to TRBJ2-1; possibly the D gene is TRBD1, per 6 matching bases. This TCR came from a man between 18 and 29 years old in good health. Some clones in this sample may be carry-over from other donors' samples. The CDR3 here reads CSVESQGLNEQFF. The DNA sequence reads TGCAGCGTTGAAAGCCAGGGGTTGAATGAGCAGTTCTTC.